This T cell receptor (beta chain) was obtained from a study of blood T cell repertoires in COVID-19. Overall study: COVID-19 samples, acute and convalescent, were from the United States, Italy and Spain.

CDR1 is SQVTM and CDR2 is ANQGSEA in the germline V gene. V trimming: 6 bases; J trimming: 4 bases; junction bases outside the gene matches: 8. This CDR3 contains 14 residues. TCRdb keeps only in-frame clones here, not all; method: immunoSEQ multiplex PCR. The sample includes about 100,000 clones, more than 80% of them seen just once. Patients in Seattle were enrolled during active infection, then followed longitudinally. The rearrangement joins TRBV29-1 to TRBJ1-4, with 7 bases fitting TRBD1. Sequencing was done on a sample of peripheral blood. This clonotype was obtained from a man at least 80 years old with COVID-19, enrolled during active disease. The CDR3 DNA sequence: TGCAGCGTAAAAGACAGGGTTTATAATGAAAAACTGTTTTTT. It specifies CSVKDRVYNEKLFF.